This entry describes one T cell receptor (beta chain). The sample originates from a study of blood T cell repertoires in COVID-19. Study overall: Spain, Italy and the United States supplied samples that represented acute and convalescent COVID-19. T cells, B-cell-depleted T cells, or PBMCs provided the cDNA or gDNA that served as material.

Seattle patient enrollment occurred during active infection, with longitudinal follow-up thereafter. Sequencing was performed with immunoSEQ multiplex PCR; in TCRdb, only in-frame clones are kept and a portion is missing. The table includes 85,000 to 100,000 clones, roughly 88% detected once. This sequence was found in a man aged 45-65 years with COVID-19, enrolled during active disease. Sequencing was done on a sample of peripheral blood.

The CDR3, as DNA: TGTGCCAGCAGCCAAGATCAGCGGGGGGGCTCCTACAATGAGCAGTTCTTC. Encoded protein: CASSQDQRGGSYNEQFF. The chain carries TRBV3-1 (or the pseudogene TRBV3-2) and TRBJ2-1, with 10 bases that match TRBD2. Germline-derived CDR1 and CDR2 are LGHDT and YNNKEL (reference sequence). J lost 0 bases, V lost 0 bases, and 2 bases had no gene match. The CDR3 covers 17 residues.